These T cell receptor beta chains were read from a single sample in a study of T cell repertoires in cytomegalovirus infection. MiXCR, run by TCRdb on the reads, gives a single entry per CDR3 protein. The repertoire holds under 600,000 distinct CDR3 sequences, with more than 15% as singletons. The sequenced sample consisted of CD8+ T cells from PBMCs. The receptor source for this set is a human donor in good health (CMV status not recorded). Some clones in this sample may be carry-over from other donors' samples. The CDR3 runs from the conserved cysteine through the conserved F or W. The order of the fields is D gene, J gene, clone size, V gene, CDR3 protein, CDR3 DNA. D genes are given only for firm matches. Clone sizes are given selectively: once, few, many, or a class where the clone is expanded.

.,TRBJ2-3,.,TRBV6-6,CASSRTASYTDTQYF,TGTGCCAGCAGCCGTACAGCGTCTTACACAGATACGCAGTATTTT
.,TRBJ2-3,.,TRBV6-1,CASRARRGGTDTQYF,TGTGCCAGCAGGGCAAGGCGGGGAGGCACAGATACGCAGTATTTT
.,TRBJ1-1,.,TRBV27,CASTRGGQETNTEAFF,TGTGCCAGCACACGGGGCGGCCAGGAGACGAACACTGAAGCTTTCTTT
.,TRBJ2-2,many,TRBV7-9,CASSLTAGGNGELFF,TGTGCCAGCAGCTTAACCGCAGGGGGGAACGGGGAGCTGTTTTTT
TRBD2,TRBJ2-1,.,TRBV27,CASSRLAGGRSNEQFF,TGTGCCAGCAGCAGATTAGCGGGGGGGCGAAGCAATGAGCAGTTCTTC
.,TRBJ1-2,few,TRBV11-2,CASSSTWGLAEKGYTF,TGTGCCAGCAGCTCTACGTGGGGGCTGGCGGAGAAAGGCTACACCTTC
.,TRBJ2-1,many,TRBV7-9,CASSLGTLDEQFF,TGTGCCAGCAGCTTAGGGACTTTAGATGAGCAGTTCTTC
TRBD2,TRBJ2-7,many,TRBV6-6,CASNEKSGGAYEQYF,TGTGCCAGCAATGAGAAGAGCGGGGGGGCCTACGAGCAGTACTTC
.,TRBJ2-7,many,TRBV7-8,CASSIQSVPYEQYF,TGTGCCAGCAGCATTCAATCCGTCCCCTACGAGCAGTACTTC
TRBD1,TRBJ2-1,few,TRBV5-1,CASSPGQGRDEQFF,TGCGCCAGCAGCCCCGGACAGGGGCGGGATGAGCAGTTCTTC
.,TRBJ1-5,few,TRBV27,CASSSRRGPQHF,TGTGCCAGCAGTTCCCGCCGAGGGCCCCAGCATTTT
TRBD2,TRBJ2-2,few,TRBV24-1,CATSDSLSGGYANTGELFF,TGTGCCACCAGTGATTCACTTAGCGGGGGCTACGCGAACACCGGGGAGCTGTTTTTT